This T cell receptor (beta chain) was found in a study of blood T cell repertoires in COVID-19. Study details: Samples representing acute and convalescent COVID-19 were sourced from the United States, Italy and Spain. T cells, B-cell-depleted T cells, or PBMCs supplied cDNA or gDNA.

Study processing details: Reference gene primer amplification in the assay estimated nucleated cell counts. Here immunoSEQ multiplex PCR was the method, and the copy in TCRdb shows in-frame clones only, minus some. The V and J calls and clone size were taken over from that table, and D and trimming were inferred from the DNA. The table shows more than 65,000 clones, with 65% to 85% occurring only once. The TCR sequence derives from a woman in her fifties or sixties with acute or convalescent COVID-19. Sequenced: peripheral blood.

The CDR3 DNA is TGTGCCAGCACCACTAGCGGGAGTTGGGAGCAGTACTTC. It translates to CASTTSGSWEQYF. The chain links TRBV12-3 or TRBV12-4 to TRBJ2-7, with 11 nucleotides matching TRBD2. The CDR3 has 13 amino acids. V gave up 7 bases and J gave up 7 bases; unmatched junction bases: 6.